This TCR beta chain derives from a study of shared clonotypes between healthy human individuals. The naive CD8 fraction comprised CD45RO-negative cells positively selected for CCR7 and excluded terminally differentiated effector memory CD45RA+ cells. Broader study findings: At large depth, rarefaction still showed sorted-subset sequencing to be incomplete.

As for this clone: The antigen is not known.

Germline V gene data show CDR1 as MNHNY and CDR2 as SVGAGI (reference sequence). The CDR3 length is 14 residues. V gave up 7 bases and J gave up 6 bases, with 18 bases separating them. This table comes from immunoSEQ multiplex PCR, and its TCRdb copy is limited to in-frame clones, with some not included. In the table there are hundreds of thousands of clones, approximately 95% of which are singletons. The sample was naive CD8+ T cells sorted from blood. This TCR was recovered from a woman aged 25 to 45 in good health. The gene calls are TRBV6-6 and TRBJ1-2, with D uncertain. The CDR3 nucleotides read TGTGCCAGCAAGTCGGGGATATTTGAGGATGGCTACACCTTC. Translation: CASKSGIFEDGYTF.